The TCR beta chain under discussion was sequenced for a study of CD8 T cells in ankylosing spondylitis. MiXCR was run by TCRdb on the 5' RACE reads, yielding one entry per CDR3 protein. The table lists approximately 190,000 distinct CDR3 sequences, under 15% of them singletons. Per the germline V gene, CDR1 is DFQATT and CDR2 is SNEGSKA (reference sequence). There are 11 residues in the CDR3. Trimming removed 3 bases from V and 2 bases from J, with 4 bases in between. The table lists this clonotype with many counts. The chain combines TRBV20-1 with TRBJ2-5; D is ambiguous. The TCR sequence derives from a female donor with ankylosing spondylitis or in good health (not recorded which). Sequencing used blood, either unsorted or a sorted T cell fraction (not recorded which). CDR3 region: CSASEQETQYF. The CDR3 DNA follows: TGCAGTGCTAGCGAGCAAGAGACCCAGTACTTC.